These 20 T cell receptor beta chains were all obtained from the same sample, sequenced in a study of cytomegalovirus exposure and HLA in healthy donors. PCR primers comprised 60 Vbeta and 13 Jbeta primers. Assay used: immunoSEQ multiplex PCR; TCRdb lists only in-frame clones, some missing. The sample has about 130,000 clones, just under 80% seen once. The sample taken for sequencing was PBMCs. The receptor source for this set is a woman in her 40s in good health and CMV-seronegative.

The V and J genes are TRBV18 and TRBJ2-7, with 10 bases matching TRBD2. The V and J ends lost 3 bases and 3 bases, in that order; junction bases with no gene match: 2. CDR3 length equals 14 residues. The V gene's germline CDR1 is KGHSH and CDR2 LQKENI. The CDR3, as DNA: TGTGCCAGCTCACCTGGGACTAGCGACTACGAGCAGTACTTC. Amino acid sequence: CASSPGTSDYEQYF.

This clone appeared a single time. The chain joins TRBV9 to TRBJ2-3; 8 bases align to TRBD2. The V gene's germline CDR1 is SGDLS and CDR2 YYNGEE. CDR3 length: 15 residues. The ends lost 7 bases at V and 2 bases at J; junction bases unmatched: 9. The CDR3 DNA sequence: TGTGCCAGCGGATTAGCGGGACTTACCACAGATACGCAGTATTTT. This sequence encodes CASGLAGLTTDTQYF.

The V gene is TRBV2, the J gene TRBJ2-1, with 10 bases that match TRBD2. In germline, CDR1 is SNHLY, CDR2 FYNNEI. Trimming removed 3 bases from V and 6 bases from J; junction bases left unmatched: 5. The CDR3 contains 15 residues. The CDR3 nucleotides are TGTGCCAGCAGTGAGACTAGCGGGCTTAGCAATGAGCAGTTCTTC. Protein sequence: CASSETSGLSNEQFF.

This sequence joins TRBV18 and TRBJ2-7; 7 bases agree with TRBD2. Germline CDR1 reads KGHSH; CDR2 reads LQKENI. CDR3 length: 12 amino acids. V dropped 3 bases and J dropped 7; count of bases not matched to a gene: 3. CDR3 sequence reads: CASSPPGGEQYF. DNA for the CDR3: TGTGCCAGCTCACCTCCCGGGGGGGAGCAGTACTTC.

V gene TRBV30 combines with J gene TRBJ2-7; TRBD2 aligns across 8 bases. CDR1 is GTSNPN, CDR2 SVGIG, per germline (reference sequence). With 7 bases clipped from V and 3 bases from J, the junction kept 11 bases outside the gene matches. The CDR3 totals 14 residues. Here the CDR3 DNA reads TGTGCCTCTCGAACCAGCGGGGGACTCTACGAGCAGTACTTC. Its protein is CASRTSGGLYEQYF.

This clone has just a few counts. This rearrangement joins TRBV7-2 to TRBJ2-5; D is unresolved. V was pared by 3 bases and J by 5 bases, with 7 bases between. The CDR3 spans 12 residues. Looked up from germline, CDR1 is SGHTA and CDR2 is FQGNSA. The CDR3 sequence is CASSFIPETQYF. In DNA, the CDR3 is TGTGCCAGCAGCTTTATTCCGGAGACCCAGTACTTC.

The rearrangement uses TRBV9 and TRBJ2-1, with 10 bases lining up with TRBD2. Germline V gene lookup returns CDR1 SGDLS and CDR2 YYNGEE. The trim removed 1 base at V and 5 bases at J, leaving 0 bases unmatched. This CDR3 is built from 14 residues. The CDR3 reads CASSVSGGDNEQFF. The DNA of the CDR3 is TGTGCCAGCAGCGTAAGCGGGGGGGACAATGAGCAGTTCTTC.

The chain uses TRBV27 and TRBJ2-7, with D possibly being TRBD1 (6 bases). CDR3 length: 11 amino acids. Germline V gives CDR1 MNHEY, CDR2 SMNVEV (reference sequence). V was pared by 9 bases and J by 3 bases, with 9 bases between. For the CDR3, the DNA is TGTGCCAGGGGGACATTCTACGAGCAGTACTTC. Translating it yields CARGTFYEQYF.

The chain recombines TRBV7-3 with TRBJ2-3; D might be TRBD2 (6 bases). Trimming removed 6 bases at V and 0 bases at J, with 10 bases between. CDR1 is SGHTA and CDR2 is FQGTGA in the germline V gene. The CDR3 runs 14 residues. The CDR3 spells CASSFAGSTDTQYF. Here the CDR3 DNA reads TGTGCCAGCAGTTTCGCGGGAAGCACAGATACGCAGTATTTT.

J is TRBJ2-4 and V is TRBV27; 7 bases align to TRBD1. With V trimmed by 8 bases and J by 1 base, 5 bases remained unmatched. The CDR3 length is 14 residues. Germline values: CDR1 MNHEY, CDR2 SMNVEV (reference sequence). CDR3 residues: CASRPQGAKNIQYF. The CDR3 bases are TGTGCCAGCCGCCCACAGGGGGCCAAAAACATTCAGTACTTC.

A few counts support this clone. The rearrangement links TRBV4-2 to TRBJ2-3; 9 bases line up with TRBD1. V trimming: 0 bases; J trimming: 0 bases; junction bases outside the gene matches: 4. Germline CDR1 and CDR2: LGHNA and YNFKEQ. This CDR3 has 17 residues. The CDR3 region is CASSQEPQGASTDTQYF. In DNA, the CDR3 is TGTGCCAGCAGCCAAGAACCACAGGGGGCTAGCACAGATACGCAGTATTTT.

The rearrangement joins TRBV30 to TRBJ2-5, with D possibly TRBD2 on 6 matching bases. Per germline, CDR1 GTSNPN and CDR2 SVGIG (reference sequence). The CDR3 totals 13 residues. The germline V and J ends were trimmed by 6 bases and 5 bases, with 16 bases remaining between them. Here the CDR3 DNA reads TGTGCCTGTCTGGAGGGCCGGCTGGAGACCCAGTACTTC. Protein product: CACLEGRLETQYF.

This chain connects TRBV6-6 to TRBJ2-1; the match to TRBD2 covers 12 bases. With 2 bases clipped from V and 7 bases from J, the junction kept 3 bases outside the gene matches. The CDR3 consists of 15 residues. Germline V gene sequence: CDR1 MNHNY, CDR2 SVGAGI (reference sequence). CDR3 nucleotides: TGTGCCAGCAGTTACGGACTAGCGGGAATGAATGAGCAGTTCTTC. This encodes CASSYGLAGMNEQFF.

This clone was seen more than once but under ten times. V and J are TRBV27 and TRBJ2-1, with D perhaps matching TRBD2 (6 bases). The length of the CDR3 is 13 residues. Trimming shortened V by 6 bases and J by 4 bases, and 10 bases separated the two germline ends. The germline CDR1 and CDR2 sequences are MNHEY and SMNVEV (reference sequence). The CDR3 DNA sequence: TGTGCCAGCAGAAGAGGACTATACAATGAGCAGTTCTTC. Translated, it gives CASRRGLYNEQFF.

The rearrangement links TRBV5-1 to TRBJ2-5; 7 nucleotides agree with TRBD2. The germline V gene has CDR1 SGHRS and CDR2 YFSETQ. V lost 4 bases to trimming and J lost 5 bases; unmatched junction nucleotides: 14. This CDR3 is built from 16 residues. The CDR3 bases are TGCGCCAGCAGCCCGGTCGTGGAAGCGGGGAGGGAGACCCAGTACTTC. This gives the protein CASSPVVEAGRETQYF. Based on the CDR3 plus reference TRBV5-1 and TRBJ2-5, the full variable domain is KAGVTQTPRYLIKTRGQQVTLSCSPISGHRSVSWYQQTPGQGLQFLFEYFSETQRNKGNFPGRFSGRQFSNSRSEMNVSTLELGDSALYLCASSPVVEAGRETQYFGPGTRLLVL.

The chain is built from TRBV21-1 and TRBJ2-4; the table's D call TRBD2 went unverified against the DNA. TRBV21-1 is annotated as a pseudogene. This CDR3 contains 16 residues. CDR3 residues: CASSKIIAGGENSQYF. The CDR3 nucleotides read TGTGCCAGCAGCAAGATCATTGCGGGAGGGGAAAACAGTCAGTACTTC.

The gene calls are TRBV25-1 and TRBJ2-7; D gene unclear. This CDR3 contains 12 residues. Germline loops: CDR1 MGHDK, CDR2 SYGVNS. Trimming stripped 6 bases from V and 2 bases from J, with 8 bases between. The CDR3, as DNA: TGTGCCAGCAGCCAATACACCTACGAGCAGTACTTC. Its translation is CASSQYTYEQYF.

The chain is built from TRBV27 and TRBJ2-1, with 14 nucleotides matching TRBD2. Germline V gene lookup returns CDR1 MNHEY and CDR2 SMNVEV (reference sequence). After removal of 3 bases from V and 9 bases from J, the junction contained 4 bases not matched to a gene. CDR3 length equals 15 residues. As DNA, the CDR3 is TGTGCCAGCAGTTTCGGGACTAGCGGGGGCACTGAGCAGTTCTTC. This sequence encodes CASSFGTSGGTEQFF.

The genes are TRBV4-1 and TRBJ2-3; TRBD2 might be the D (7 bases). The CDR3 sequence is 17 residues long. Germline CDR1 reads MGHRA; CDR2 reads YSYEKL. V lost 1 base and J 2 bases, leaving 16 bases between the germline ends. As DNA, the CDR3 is TGCGCCAGCAGCCAAGTAACCGGGGGGCTTATCACAGATACGCAGTATTTT. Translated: CASSQVTGGLITDTQYF.

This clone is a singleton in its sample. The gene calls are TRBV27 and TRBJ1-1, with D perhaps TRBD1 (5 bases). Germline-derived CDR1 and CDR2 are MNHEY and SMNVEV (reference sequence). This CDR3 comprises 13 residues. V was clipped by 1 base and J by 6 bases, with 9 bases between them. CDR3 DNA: TGTGCCAGCAGTTTATGGAGGGGAGCTGAAGCTTTCTTT. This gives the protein CASSLWRGAEAFF.